The T cell receptor (beta chain) under discussion was sequenced for a study of CD8 T cells in Susac syndrome (dated by TCRdb to the late 2010s). About the full investigation: Of the Susac syndrome patients who were sequenced, six had clinically active disease and fewer than ten were in clinical remission. At blood withdrawal, Susac syndrome patients were either therapy-naive, taking corticosteroids (in some cases with IVIg as well), or taking IVIg alone. Repertoire sequencing was used to test whether CD8+ T cell activation and differentiation in Susac syndrome was antigen driven. On the study overall, not on this receptor specifically: The TCR sequencing and HLA analysis was acknowledged to have included a relatively small number of individuals. In patients with Susac syndrome, the CD4+ T cell repertoire showed no detectable clonal expansion.

Peripheral blood CD8+ and CD4+ T cells from healthy donors, Susac syndrome patients and multiple sclerosis patients were profiled using high-throughput TCR beta sequencing. Susac syndrome patients met recently defined diagnostic criteria for definite or probable disease. Bulk CD8+ and CD4+ T cells were purified by magnetic negative isolation, while CD8+ TEMRA cells were enriched using FACS. Blood was collected in EDTA tubes and processed within 24 hours, with PBMCs isolated through density gradient centrifugation. PBMCs destined for TCR sequencing were cryopreserved in liquid nitrogen and later thawed in a 37 °C water bath. The sorted or isolated CD4+, CD8+ and CD8+ TEMRA cells reached a purity of at least 90%. This clonotype occurred once. Its antigen has not been determined. Base-call qualities are not available, and no considerably larger clone is one nucleotide away. One read is thin evidence.

RNA was extracted using the RNeasy kit, and about 0.45 to 1 microgram was reverse transcribed with random hexamers. The immunoSEQ multiplex PCR assay, covering 54 Vbeta and 13 Jbeta segments, was used to amplify TCR beta CDR3 regions. PCR amplification bias was corrected using a synthetic template baseline for primer optimization and computational correction. Concerning the study's data processing: Reads were assigned to V, D and J genes according to IMGT and analyzed in immunoSEQ Analyzer, with only productive sequences retained. Clonality was computed as one minus Shannon entropy normalized by log2 of the number of productive unique sequences. Public and private clones were assessed among the 100 most prevalent clones of each patient and control. Clones were defined as Susac-specific when absent from the healthy and MS cohorts, from over 950 published viral clones and from other ImmuneACCESS disease sequences. TCRdb reanalyzed the raw reads on its own, using fastp at Q25 for trimming and MiXCR for clone calling, and kept in-frame beta chains. Each entry is one CDR3 protein sequence, shown with its most common DNA and genes. None of the V and J calls come from the authors' own analysis; TCRdb made them. The sample table contains approximately 190,000 distinct CDR3 sequences; only one count was recorded for 75% to 95% of them. Roughly 0.087% of the sample is in the top ten clones.

V is pared back by 4 bases and J by 4 bases, with 8 bases lying between the germline termini. The CDR3 numbers 13 residues from cysteine through phenylalanine. Solely the CDR3 DNA is kept, with 39 bases framed from the first base. The germline V gene provides CDR1 SGHDN and CDR2 FVKESK. The rearrangement combines TRBV14 with TRBJ1-3; the D gene identity is not certain. The sequenced sample was CD4+ T cells from PBMCs. The clonotype was recovered from a human donor with Susac syndrome. The CDR3 amino acid sequence is: CASSPRTGNTIYF. The DNA sequence is given as TGTGCCAGCAGCCCCCGGACGGGAAACACCATATATTTT.